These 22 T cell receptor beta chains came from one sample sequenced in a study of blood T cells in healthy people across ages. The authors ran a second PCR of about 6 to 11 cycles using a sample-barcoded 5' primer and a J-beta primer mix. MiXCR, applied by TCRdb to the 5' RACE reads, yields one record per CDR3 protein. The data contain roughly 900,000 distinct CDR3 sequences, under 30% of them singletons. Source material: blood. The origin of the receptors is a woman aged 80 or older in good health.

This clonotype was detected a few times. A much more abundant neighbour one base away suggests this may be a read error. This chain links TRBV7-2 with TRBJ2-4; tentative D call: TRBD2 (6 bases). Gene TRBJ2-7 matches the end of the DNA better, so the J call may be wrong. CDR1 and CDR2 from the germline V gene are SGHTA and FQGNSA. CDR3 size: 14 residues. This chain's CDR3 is CASRLGRGNHEQYF. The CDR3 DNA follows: TGTGCCAGCAGGCTAGGGCGGGGTAACCACGAGCAGTACTTC.

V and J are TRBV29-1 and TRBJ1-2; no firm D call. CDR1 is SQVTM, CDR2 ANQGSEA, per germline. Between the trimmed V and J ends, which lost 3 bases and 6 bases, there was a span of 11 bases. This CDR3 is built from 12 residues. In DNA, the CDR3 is TGCAGCGTTGATGTCGGACGTCATGGCTACACCTTC. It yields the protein CSVDVGRHGYTF.

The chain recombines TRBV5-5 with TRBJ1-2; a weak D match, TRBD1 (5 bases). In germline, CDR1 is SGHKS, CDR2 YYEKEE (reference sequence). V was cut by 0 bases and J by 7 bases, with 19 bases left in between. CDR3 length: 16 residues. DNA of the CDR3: TGTGCCAGCAGCTTGGAAACAACCCCGAGGGGCTGTGGCTACACCTTC. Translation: CASSLETTPRGCGYTF.

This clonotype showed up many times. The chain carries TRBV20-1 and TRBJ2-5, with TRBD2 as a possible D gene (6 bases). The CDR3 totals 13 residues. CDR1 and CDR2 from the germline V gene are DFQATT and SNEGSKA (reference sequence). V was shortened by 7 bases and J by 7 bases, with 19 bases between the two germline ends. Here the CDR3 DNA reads TGCAGTGTGTCGGGGGAAACTACGGGGACCCAGTACTTC. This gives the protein CSVSGETTGTQYF.

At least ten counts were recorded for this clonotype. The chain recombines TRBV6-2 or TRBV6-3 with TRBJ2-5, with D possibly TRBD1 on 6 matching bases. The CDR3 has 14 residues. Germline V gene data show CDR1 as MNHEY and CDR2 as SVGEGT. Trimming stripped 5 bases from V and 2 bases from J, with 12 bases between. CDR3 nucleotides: TGTGCCAGCAGTATCACAGGGTTGCAAGAGACCCAGTACTTC. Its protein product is CASSITGLQETQYF.

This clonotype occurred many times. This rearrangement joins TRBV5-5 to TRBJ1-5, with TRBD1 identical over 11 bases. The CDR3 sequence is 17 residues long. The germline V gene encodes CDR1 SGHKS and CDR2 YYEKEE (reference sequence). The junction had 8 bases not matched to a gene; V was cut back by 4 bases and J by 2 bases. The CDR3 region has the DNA TGTGCCAGCAGCACCGGACAGGGGGCGCGGGGCAATCAGCCCCAGCATTTT. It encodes CASSTGQGARGNQPQHF. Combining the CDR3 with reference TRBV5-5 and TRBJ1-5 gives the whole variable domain DAGVTQSPTHLIKTRGQQVTLRCSPISGHKSVSWYQQVLGQGPQFIFQYYEKEERGRGNFPDRFSARQFPNYSSELNVNALLLGDSALYLCASSTGQGARGNQPQHFGDGTRLSIL.

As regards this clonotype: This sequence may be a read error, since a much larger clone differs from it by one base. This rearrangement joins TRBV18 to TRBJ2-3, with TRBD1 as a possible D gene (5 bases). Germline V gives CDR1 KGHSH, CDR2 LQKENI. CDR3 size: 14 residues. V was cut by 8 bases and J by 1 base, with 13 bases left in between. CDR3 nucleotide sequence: TGTGCCAGCCACCTCAGGGCAGGCACAGATACGCAGTATTTT. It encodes CASHLRAGTDTQYF.

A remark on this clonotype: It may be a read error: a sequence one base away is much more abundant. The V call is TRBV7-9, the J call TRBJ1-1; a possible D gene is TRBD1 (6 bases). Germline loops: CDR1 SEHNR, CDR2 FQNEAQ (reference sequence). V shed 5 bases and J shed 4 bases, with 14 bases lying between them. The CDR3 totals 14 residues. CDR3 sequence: CASSRAGGCTEAFF. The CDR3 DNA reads TGTGCCAGCAGCCGGGCGGGGGGCTGCACTGAAGCTTTCTTT.

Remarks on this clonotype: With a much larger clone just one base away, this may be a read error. This CDR3 reads CASNTNRDEQYF. The CDR3 nucleotides read TGTGCCAGCAACACAAATCGAGACGAGCAGTACTTC. The rearrangement uses TRBV6-2 or TRBV6-3 and TRBJ2-5; D not resolved. The J call may be in error: the DNA end matches TRBJ2-7 better. Germline V gene lookup returns CDR1 MNHEY and CDR2 SVGEGT. There are 12 residues in the CDR3.

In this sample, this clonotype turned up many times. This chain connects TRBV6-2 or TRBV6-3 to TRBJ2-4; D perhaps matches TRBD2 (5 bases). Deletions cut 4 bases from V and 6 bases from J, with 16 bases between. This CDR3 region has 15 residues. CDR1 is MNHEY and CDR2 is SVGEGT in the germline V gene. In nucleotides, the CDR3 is TGTGCCAGCAGTTTAACCTGGACGGGGAGAAACATTCAGTACTTC. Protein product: CASSLTWTGRNIQYF.

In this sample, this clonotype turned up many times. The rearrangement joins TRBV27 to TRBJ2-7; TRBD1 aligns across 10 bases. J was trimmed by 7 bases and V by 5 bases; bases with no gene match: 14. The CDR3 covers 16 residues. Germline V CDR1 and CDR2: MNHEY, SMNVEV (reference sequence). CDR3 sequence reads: CASSILSGTGAREQYF. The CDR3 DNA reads TGTGCCAGCAGTATCCTGTCCGGGACAGGGGCGAGGGAGCAGTACTTC.

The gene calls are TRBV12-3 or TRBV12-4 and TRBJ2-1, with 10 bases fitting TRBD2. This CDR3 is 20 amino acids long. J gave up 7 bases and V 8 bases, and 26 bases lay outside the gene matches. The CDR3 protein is CASWSGWASGGATAWNEQFF. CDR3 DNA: TGTGCCAGCTGGTCAGGTTGGGCAAGCGGGGGGGCAACAGCGTGGAATGAGCAGTTCTTC.

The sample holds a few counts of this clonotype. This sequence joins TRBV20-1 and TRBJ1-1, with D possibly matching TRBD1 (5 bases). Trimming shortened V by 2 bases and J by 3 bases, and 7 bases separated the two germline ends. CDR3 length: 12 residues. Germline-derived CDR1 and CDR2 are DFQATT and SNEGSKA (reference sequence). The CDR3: CSARPGHTEAFF. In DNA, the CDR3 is TGCAGTGCTAGACCGGGGCACACTGAAGCTTTCTTT.

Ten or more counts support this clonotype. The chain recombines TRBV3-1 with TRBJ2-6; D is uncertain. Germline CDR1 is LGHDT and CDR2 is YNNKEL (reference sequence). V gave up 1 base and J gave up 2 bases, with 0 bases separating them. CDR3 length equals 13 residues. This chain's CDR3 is CASSQAGANVLTF. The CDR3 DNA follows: TGTGCCAGCAGCCAAGCTGGGGCCAACGTCCTGACTTTC.

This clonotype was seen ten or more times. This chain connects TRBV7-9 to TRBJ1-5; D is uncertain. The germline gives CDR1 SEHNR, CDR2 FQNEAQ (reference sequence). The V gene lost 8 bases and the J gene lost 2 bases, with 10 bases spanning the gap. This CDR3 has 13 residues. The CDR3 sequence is CASAVGGNQPQHF. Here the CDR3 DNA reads TGTGCCAGCGCGGTGGGAGGCAATCAGCCCCAGCATTTT.

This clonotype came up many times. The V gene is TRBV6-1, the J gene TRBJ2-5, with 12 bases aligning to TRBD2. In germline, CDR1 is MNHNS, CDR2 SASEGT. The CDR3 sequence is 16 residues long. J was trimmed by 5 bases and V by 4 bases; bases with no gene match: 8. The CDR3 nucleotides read TGTGCCAGCAGTGTGACTAGCGGGGGCGGGGGGGAGACCCAGTACTTC. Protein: CASSVTSGGGGETQYF.

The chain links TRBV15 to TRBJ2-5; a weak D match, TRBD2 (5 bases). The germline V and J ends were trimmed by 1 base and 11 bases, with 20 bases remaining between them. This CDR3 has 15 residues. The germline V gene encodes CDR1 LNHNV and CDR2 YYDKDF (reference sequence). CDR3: CATSRGLVTHGGQYF. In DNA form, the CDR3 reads TGTGCCACCAGCAGAGGTCTTGTGACCCACGGCGGGCAGTACTTC.

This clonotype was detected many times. The CDR3 loop is CASSLTDGFSNQPQHF. In DNA, the CDR3 is TGTGCCAGCAGCCTAACCGATGGGTTTAGCAATCAGCCCCAGCATTTT. The chain uses TRBV7-8 and TRBJ1-5; D is undetermined. The V and J ends lost 5 bases and 0 bases respectively, with 14 bases between them. Germline CDR1 reads SGHVS; CDR2 reads FQNEAQ. The CDR3 has 16 amino acids. The whole variable domain, filled in from reference TRBV7-8 and TRBJ1-5, reads GAGVSQSPRYKVAKRGQDVALRCDPISGHVSLFWYQQALGQGPEFLTYFQNEAQLDKSGLPSDRFFAERPEGSVSTLKIQRTQQEDSAVYLCASSLTDGFSNQPQHFGDGTRLSIL.

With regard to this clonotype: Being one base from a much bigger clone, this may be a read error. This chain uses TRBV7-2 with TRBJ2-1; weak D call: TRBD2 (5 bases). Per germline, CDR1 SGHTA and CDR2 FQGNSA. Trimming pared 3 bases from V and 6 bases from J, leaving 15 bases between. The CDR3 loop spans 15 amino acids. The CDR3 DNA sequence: TGTGCCAGCAGCTTGACCCGGGGTTCCCTCAATGAGCAGTTCTTC. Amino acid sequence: CASSLTRGSLNEQFF.

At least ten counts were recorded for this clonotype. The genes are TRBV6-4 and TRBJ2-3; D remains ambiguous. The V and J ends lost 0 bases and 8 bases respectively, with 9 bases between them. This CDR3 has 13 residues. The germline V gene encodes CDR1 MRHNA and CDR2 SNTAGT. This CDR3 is CASSDSVKSTQYF. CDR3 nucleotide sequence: TGTGCCAGCAGTGACTCAGTCAAAAGTACGCAGTATTTT.

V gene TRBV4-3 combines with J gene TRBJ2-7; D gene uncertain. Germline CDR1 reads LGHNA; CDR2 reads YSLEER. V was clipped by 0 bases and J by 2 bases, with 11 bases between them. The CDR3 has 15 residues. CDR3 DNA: TGCGCCAGCAGCCAAGATTTGGCTGGCACCTACGAGCAGTACTTC. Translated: CASSQDLAGTYEQYF.

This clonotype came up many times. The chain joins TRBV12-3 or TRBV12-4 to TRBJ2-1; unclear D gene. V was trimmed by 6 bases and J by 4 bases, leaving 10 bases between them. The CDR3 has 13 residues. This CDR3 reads CASSRLLYNEQFF. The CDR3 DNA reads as TGTGCCAGCAGCCGTCTGCTGTACAATGAGCAGTTCTTC.